The 11 T cell receptor beta chains below come from one sample, sequenced in a study of T cell repertoires in cytomegalovirus infection. These TCRs' antigens remain unknown. MiXCR was run by TCRdb on the reads, yielding one entry per CDR3 protein. The table lists some 560,000 distinct CDR3 sequences, 40% of them singletons. Sequenced material: cultured PBMCs, taken from culture after CMV antigen stimulation. All receptors come from a human donor in good health (CMV status not recorded). Some clones in this sample may be carry-over from other donors' samples.

V and J are TRBV10-3 and TRBJ1-4; D may be TRBD1 (6 bases). Germline V gene lookup returns CDR1 ENHRY and CDR2 SYGVKD. V dropped 3 bases and J dropped 7 bases, with 12 bases sitting between them. CDR3 length: 14 amino acids. CDR3 amino acids: CAISDRGLSEKLFF. In DNA, the CDR3 is TGTGCCATCAGTGACAGGGGTCTTAGTGAAAAACTGTTTTTT.

The J gene is TRBJ1-5, the V gene TRBV19, with D perhaps TRBD1 (5 bases). The CDR3 is made up of 14 amino acids. CDR1 is LNHDA and CDR2 is SQIVND in the germline V gene (reference sequence). Trimming took off 9 bases at V and 3 bases at J, with 15 bases between the two ends. CDR3 DNA: TGTGCCAGAACCGGGGCGGACATCAATCAGCCCCAGCATTTT. This gives the protein CARTGADINQPQHF.

This chain connects TRBV7-2 to TRBJ2-3, with D perhaps TRBD1 or TRBD2 (5 bases each). The CDR3 has 15 amino acids. V shed 2 bases and J shed 0 bases, with 9 bases lying between them. CDR1 and CDR2 (germline): SGHTA, FQGNSA. CDR3 in DNA: TGTGCCAGCAGCTTAACCCGGGACAGCACAGATACGCAGTATTTT. Translation: CASSLTRDSTDTQYF.

Written as DNA, the CDR3 is TGTGCCAGCAGCTTAGTTAGCGGGAGAGTTCGGACCGGGGAGCTGTTTTTT. It translates to CASSLVSGRVRTGELFF. This chain links TRBV11-2 with TRBJ2-2; 9 positions match TRBD2. V dropped 1 base and J dropped 5; count of bases not matched to a gene: 8. CDR3 length equals 17 residues. Germline V gene sequence: CDR1 SGHAT, CDR2 FQNNGV.

The chain carries TRBV12-3 or TRBV12-4 and TRBJ2-5; D tentatively reads TRBD1 or TRBD2 (5 bases each). Trimming stripped 2 bases from V and 4 bases from J, with 11 bases between. This CDR3 has 14 amino acids. The CDR3 DNA is TGTGCCAGCAGTTTATTTGGGGGTAGAGAGACCCAGTACTTC. Translating gives CASSLFGGRETQYF.

The CDR3 DNA reads as TGCAGTGCTCATAGGCGGGAGGGCACTGAAGCTTTCTTT. Residues: CSAHRREGTEAFF. The V gene is TRBV20-1, the J gene TRBJ1-1; D unresolved. Trimming removed 5 bases from V and 4 bases from J, with 14 bases in between. This CDR3 has 13 amino acids. The germline V gene has CDR1 DFQATT and CDR2 SNEGSKA (reference sequence).

This chain joins TRBV4-2 and TRBJ2-3; either TRBD1 or TRBD2 may supply D (7 bases each). Germline V gene lookup returns CDR1 LGHNA and CDR2 YNFKEQ. This CDR3 comprises 19 residues. V was clipped by 1 base and J by 2 bases, with 22 bases between them. DNA of the CDR3: TGTGCCAGCAGCCAAGCTACGGCTCTAGCAGGGGGGGACACAGATACGCAGTATTTT. The encoded protein is CASSQATALAGGDTDTQYF.

This clonotype has just a few counts. The chain uses TRBV2 and TRBJ2-5, with D possibly being TRBD1 or TRBD2 (5 bases each). V gave up 5 bases and J gave up 3 bases, with 13 bases separating them. Germline-derived CDR1 and CDR2 are SNHLY and FYNNEI. The CDR3 runs to 14 residues. The CDR3 loop is CASSPSGPKETQYF. CDR3 nucleotides: TGTGCCAGCAGTCCCTCGGGACCTAAAGAGACCCAGTACTTC. The full variable domain, its missing parts supplied by reference TRBV2 and TRBJ2-5, is EPEVTQTPSHQVTQMGQEVILRCVPISNHLYFYWYRQILGQKVEFLVSFYNNEISEKSEIFDDQFSVERPDGSNFTLKIRSTKLEDSAMYFCASSPSGPKETQYFGPGTRLLVL.

The V call is TRBV12-3 or TRBV12-4, the J call TRBJ2-5; D not resolved. CDR3 length equals 15 residues. V was cut by 1 base and J by 4 bases, with 13 bases left in between. For the CDR3, the DNA is TGTGCCAGCAGTTTAGGTAGAAGGAGAGGAGAGACCCAGTACTTC. This translates into CASSLGRRRGETQYF.

This clonotype was observed a handful of times. CDR3 residues: CASSPQGAGIYEQYF. DNA for the CDR3: TGTGCCAGCAGCCCGCAGGGGGCCGGGATCTACGAGCAGTACTTC. This chain uses TRBV7-6 with TRBJ2-7; 8 bases align to TRBD1. This CDR3 is 15 amino acids long. V dropped 5 bases and J dropped 3; count of bases not matched to a gene: 9. Germline assignment: CDR1 SGHVS and CDR2 FNYEAQ.

Concerning this clonotype: This CDR3 is missing its conserved last phenylalanine or tryptophan, likely due to a read error. The rearrangement links TRBV7-2 to TRBJ1-3; a weak D match, TRBD1 (5 bases). Trimming took 3 bases from V and 4 from J, leaving 7 bases between them. The CDR3 sequence is 13 residues long. Per the germline V gene, CDR1 is SGHTA and CDR2 is FQGNSA. The DNA of the CDR3 is TGTGCCAGCAGCTTTTGGACAGGAAACACCATATATTTA. Protein sequence: CASSFWTGNTIYL.